Below, 22 T cell receptor beta chains from the same sample are listed, as sequenced in a study of blood T cell repertoires in COVID-19. Profiling relied on immunoSEQ multiplex PCR, and the TCRdb table lists in-frame clones only, not all of them. The sample carries about 150,000 clones, 82% recorded once. Sequencing input: peripheral blood. The source of these receptors is a human donor with acute or convalescent COVID-19. The donor label of this sample is uncertain.

This chain joins TRBV11-2 and TRBJ1-4; the D is unclear. This CDR3 region has 12 residues. V shed 5 bases and J shed 4 bases, with 5 bases lying between them. The germline V gene has CDR1 SGHAT and CDR2 FQNNGV. The CDR3 DNA follows: TGTGCCAGCAGCCTATTTAATGAAAAACTGTTTTTT. Encoded protein: CASSLFNEKLFF.

This clone was counted a single time. The chain employs TRBV7-9 and TRBJ2-7; TRBD2 matches at 14 bases. V shed 5 bases, J shed 3 bases, and the junction held 6 bases outside the gene matches. CDR3 size: 16 residues. The germline CDR1 and CDR2 sequences are SEHNR and FQNEAQ (reference sequence). CDR3 in amino acids: CASSPGTSGSLYEQYF. The CDR3 DNA reads TGTGCCAGCAGCCCGGGGACTAGCGGGAGCCTCTACGAGCAGTACTTC.

This chain links TRBV4-1 with TRBJ1-3, with D uncertain. The CDR3 totals 17 residues. The V end lost 0 bases, the J end lost 4 bases, and 16 bases lay between the germline ends. Looked up from germline, CDR1 is MGHRA and CDR2 is YSYEKL. The CDR3 is CASSQEGRGGHGNTIYF. The CDR3 DNA is TGCGCCAGCAGCCAAGAGGGCCGGGGAGGGCACGGAAACACCATATATTTT.

In its sample, this clone was seen once. The V gene is TRBV7-2, the J gene TRBJ2-3; maybe TRBD2 (7 bases). CDR3 length: 13 residues. Germline CDR1 is SGHTA and CDR2 is FQGNSA. Trimming removed 3 bases at V and 6 bases at J, with 10 bases between. The CDR3 region has the DNA TGTGCCAGCAGCTTGAGGGGGGGGGATACGCAGTATTTT. Its protein is CASSLRGGDTQYF.

This clone was seen ten or more times. V usage is TRBV19 and J usage is TRBJ1-2, with TRBD1 as a possible D gene (6 bases). Trimming pared 6 bases from V and 2 bases from J, leaving 16 bases between. CDR3 length: 15 amino acids. From germline, CDR1 is LNHDA and CDR2 SQIVND (reference sequence). The CDR3 nucleotides are TGTGCCAGTAGAGATACCGGGACAAACAACTATGGCTACACCTTC. Protein sequence: CASRDTGTNNYGYTF.

The chain is built from TRBV15 and TRBJ2-7, with D possibly being TRBD2 (5 bases). The length of the CDR3 is 14 residues. CDR1 and CDR2 from the germline V gene are LNHNV and YYDKDF (reference sequence). Between the trimmed V and J ends, which lost 3 bases and 7 bases, there was a span of 16 bases. This chain's CDR3 is CATSSPGERLEQYF. The CDR3 coding sequence is TGTGCCACCAGCAGCCCTGGGGAGCGTCTAGAGCAGTACTTC.

The chain joins TRBV4-1 to TRBJ2-5; possibly TRBD1 for D (7 bases). Trimming shortened V by 0 bases and J by 5 bases, and 13 bases separated the two germline ends. The CDR3 loop spans 15 amino acids. Per germline, CDR1 MGHRA and CDR2 YSYEKL. CDR3 protein: CASSQDEGAGETQYF. The DNA of the CDR3 is TGCGCCAGCAGCCAAGATGAGGGGGCGGGGGAGACCCAGTACTTC.

The chain has TRBV11-2 and TRBJ1-1, with TRBD1 matching over 8 bases. The CDR3 is 14 amino acids. CDR1 is SGHAT, CDR2 FQNNGV, per germline. Trimming at V came to 5 bases and at J to 5 bases, leaving 7 bases not matched to a gene. CDR3 bases: TGTGCCAGCAGCGTCGGACAGGGTTGGACTGAAGCTTTCTTT. As protein: CASSVGQGWTEAFF. Using reference TRBV11-2 and TRBJ1-1 for the parts outside the CDR3, the full variable domain is EAGVAQSPRYKIIEKRQSVAFWCNPISGHATLYWYQQILGQGPKLLIQFQNNGVVDDSQLPKDRFSAERLKGVDSTLKIQPAKLEDSAVYLCASSVGQGWTEAFFGQGTRLTVV.

V gene TRBV9 combines with J gene TRBJ1-2; TRBD1 matches at 9 bases. The trim removed 0 bases at V and 3 bases at J, leaving 9 bases unmatched. The germline gives CDR1 SGDLS, CDR2 YYNGEE. The CDR3 covers 17 residues. As DNA, the CDR3 is TGTGCCAGCAGCGTAGCTACAGGGGGCTGGGGGGACTATGGCTACACCTTC. This gives the protein CASSVATGGWGDYGYTF.

V is TRBV10-2 and J is TRBJ1-5; TRBD1 might be the D (6 bases). With 2 bases removed from V and 3 bases from J, the gap between germline ends came to 11 bases. The CDR3 totals 15 residues. CDR1 and CDR2 (germline): WSHSY, SAAADI. CDR3 sequence reads: CASSETGQHNQPQHF. CDR3 nucleotides: TGCGCCAGCAGTGAGACGGGACAACACAATCAGCCCCAGCATTTT.

V usage is TRBV7-2 and J usage is TRBJ1-1; possibly TRBD1 for D (6 bases). Germline CDR1 and CDR2: SGHTA and FQGNSA. Trimming shortened V by 5 bases and J by 1 base, and 11 bases separated the two germline ends. The CDR3 totals 14 residues. CDR3 loop: CASSQGHGNTEAFF. The CDR3 nucleotides are TGTGCCAGCAGCCAGGGACACGGGAACACTGAAGCTTTCTTT.

The genes are TRBV18 and TRBJ2-7; D perhaps matches TRBD2 (5 bases). V was pared by 2 bases and J by 0 bases, with 8 bases between. CDR3 length: 14 residues. Germline V gene data show CDR1 as KGHSH and CDR2 as LQKENI. DNA of the CDR3: TGTGCCAGCTCACCAGGGGAGAGCTCCTACGAGCAGTACTTC. Its protein is CASSPGESSYEQYF.

The chain links TRBV5-1 to TRBJ2-7; 7 nucleotides agree with TRBD1. Trimming cost V 4 bases and J 3 bases; bases outside gene matches: 7. The CDR3 has 14 amino acids. Germline V gene data show CDR1 as SGHRS and CDR2 as YFSETQ. The CDR3 sequence is CASSRNRGNYEQYF. The CDR3 region has the DNA TGCGCCAGCAGCCGAAACAGGGGAAACTACGAGCAGTACTTC. Together with reference TRBV5-1 and TRBJ2-7, the CDR3 gives the full variable domain: KAGVTQTPRYLIKTRGQQVTLSCSPISGHRSVSWYQQTPGQGLQFLFEYFSETQRNKGNFPGRFSGRQFSNSRSEMNVSTLELGDSALYLCASSRNRGNYEQYFGPGTRLTVT.

V is TRBV11-1 and J is TRBJ1-1, with D maybe TRBD1 (6 bases). V was shortened by 6 bases and J by 4 bases, with 15 bases between the two germline ends. The CDR3 covers 14 residues. Looked up from germline, CDR1 is SGHAT and CDR2 is FQDESV (reference sequence). The CDR3: CASRRSGESTEAFF. The CDR3 DNA sequence: TGTGCCAGCAGACGTTCAGGGGAAAGCACTGAAGCTTTCTTT. Together with reference TRBV11-1 and TRBJ1-1, the CDR3 gives the full variable domain: EAEVAQSPRYKITEKSQAVAFWCDPISGHATLYWYRQILGQGPELLVQFQDESVVDDSQLPKDRFSAERLKGVDSTLKIQPAELGDSAMYLCASRRSGESTEAFFGQGTRLTVV.

The chain is built from TRBV11-2 and TRBJ2-2; D is possibly TRBD1 (6 bases). With 4 bases removed from V and 7 bases from J, the gap between germline ends came to 13 bases. Per the germline V gene, CDR1 is SGHAT and CDR2 is FQNNGV. The CDR3 runs to 14 residues. CDR3 protein: CASSSTGSSGELFF. Written as DNA, the CDR3 is TGTGCCAGCAGCTCGACAGGATCCAGCGGGGAGCTGTTTTTT.

This chain joins TRBV2 and TRBJ1-1; D unclear. The CDR3 contains 12 residues. The ends were cut back, 6 bases at V and 7 bases at J, with 12 bases in the middle. Germline V gene lookup returns CDR1 SNHLY and CDR2 FYNNEI. The DNA for the CDR3 is TGTGCCAGCAGCCCCCTTACAGTTGAAGCTTTCTTT. As protein: CASSPLTVEAFF.

V is TRBV29-1 and J is TRBJ1-1, with D perhaps matching TRBD1 (5 bases). The CDR3 covers 14 residues. Per germline, CDR1 SQVTM and CDR2 ANQGSEA. V was shortened by 1 base and J by 0 bases, with 9 bases between the two germline ends. CDR3 region: CSVEVRGVNTEAFF. The DNA of the CDR3 is TGCAGCGTTGAAGTCCGGGGGGTGAACACTGAAGCTTTCTTT.

This chain uses TRBV25-1 with TRBJ1-4; weak D call: TRBD1 (6 bases). This CDR3 comprises 16 residues. The germline CDR1 and CDR2 sequences are MGHDK and SYGVNS. V was shortened by 5 bases and J by 4 bases, with 17 bases between the two germline ends. The CDR3 sequence: CASSHGGQGLNEKLFF. DNA for the CDR3: TGTGCCAGCAGTCACGGAGGCCAGGGGCTTAATGAAAAACTGTTTTTT. The complete variable domain, with remaining parts taken from reference TRBV25-1 and TRBJ1-4, reads EADIYQTPRYLVIGTGKKITLECSQTMGHDKMYWYQQDPGMELHLIHYSYGVNSTEKGDLSSESTVSRIRTEHFPLTLESARPSHTSQYLCASSHGGQGLNEKLFFGSGTQLSVL.

The chain employs TRBV9 and TRBJ1-2; 8 positions match TRBD1. The length of the CDR3 is 13 residues. V shed 2 bases and J 3 bases; nucleotides not matched to a gene: 0. Germline CDR1 reads SGDLS; CDR2 reads YYNGEE. In nucleotides, the CDR3 is TGTGCCAGCAGCGTGGACAGGGACTATGGCTACACCTTC. It is translated as CASSVDRDYGYTF.

The V and J genes are TRBV5-1 and TRBJ1-4; 7 positions match TRBD1. The J segment lost 8 bases and the V segment lost 3 bases, leaving 4 bases of the junction unmatched. Germline V gene data show CDR1 as SGHRS and CDR2 as YFSETQ. This CDR3 contains 13 residues. The CDR3 bases are TGCGCCAGCAGCTCAGGGGGAAAAGAAAAACTGTTTTTT. It is translated as CASSSGGKEKLFF.

This rearrangement joins TRBV7-7 to TRBJ2-5; D is perhaps TRBD1 (7 bases). V was clipped by 1 base and J by 4 bases, with 13 bases between them. CDR1 and CDR2 from the germline V gene are SSHAT and FNYEAQ (reference sequence). The CDR3 runs to 15 residues. The CDR3 reads CASSLGGQGGETQYF. The CDR3 nucleotides read TGTGCCAGCAGCTTAGGCGGGCAGGGGGGAGAGACCCAGTACTTC. Full variable domain (missing parts from reference TRBV7-7 and TRBJ2-5): GAGVSQSPRYKVTKRGQDVTLRCDPISSHATLYWYQQALGQGPEFLTYFNYEAQPDKSGLPSDRFSAERPEGSISTLTIQRTEQRDSAMYRCASSLGGQGGETQYFGPGTRLLVL.

The CDR3 sequence: CASSGAGTKSYGYTF. In DNA form, the CDR3 reads TGTGCCAGCAGTGGAGCCGGGACAAAAAGCTATGGCTACACCTTC. The gene calls are TRBV6-1 and TRBJ1-2; perhaps TRBD1 as D (6 bases). Trimming took off 4 bases at V and 4 bases at J, with 16 bases between the two ends. CDR1 is MNHNS and CDR2 is SASEGT in the germline V gene. The length of the CDR3 is 15 residues.